The T cell receptor beta chain described here comes from a study of human T cells and chemical hapten exposure. Study as a whole: Patch tests containing 0.01% DPC, applied to the upper back, were read at 6 days. A patient group, mainly female, showed alopecia areata, totalis or universalis. Points from the study as a whole: Sensitizing to DPC left TCRs with a frequency above 1 in 1000 unaltered. Expanded TCRs made up significantly more big CDR3 similarity clusters than controls did.

Details on this clonotype: The antigen is not known.

Stated time point: patch test 3, about 24 weeks after DPC sensitization. Treatment specified: therapeutic diphenylcyclopropenone sensitization with weekly scalp DPC. TCRdb used MiXCR to reprocess the RACE reads, holding one entry per CDR3 protein. The sample shows 82,000 or so distinct CDR3 sequences, under 15% of them seen only once. This CDR3 comprises 14 residues. V was pared by 5 bases and J by 1 base, with 11 bases between. Germline-derived CDR1 and CDR2 are LNHDA and SQIVND (reference sequence). This TCR was sampled from a woman between 50 and 59 years old with alopecia areata. Some clones in this sample may be carry-over from other donors' samples. The chain combines TRBV19 with TRBJ2-5; possible D gene TRBD2, 6 bases. The specimen comprised whole blood, sampled in connection with sensitization to the hapten diphenylcyclopropenone (DPC). CDR3 DNA sequence: TGTGCCAGTAGTTCGAGGACTATCCAAGAGACCCAGTACTTC. Translation gives CASSSRTIQETQYF.